What follows are 24 T cell receptor beta chains derived from one specimen sequenced in a study of blood T cell repertoires in COVID-19. Measured with immunoSEQ multiplex PCR; TCRdb has only the in-frame clones, and not every one. The sample carries fewer than 200,000 clones, under 90% recorded once. Material for sequencing was peripheral blood. The receptors derive from a human donor in a cohort sampled during active COVID-19.

The chain combines TRBV7-2 with TRBJ2-7; 9 bases map to TRBD2. V trimming: 5 bases; J trimming: 8 bases; junction bases outside the gene matches: 10. The germline gives CDR1 SGHTA, CDR2 FQGNSA. CDR3 size: 14 residues. The CDR3: CASSPAERGVKQYF. The CDR3 DNA is TGTGCCAGCAGCCCAGCGGAGCGGGGGGTAAAGCAGTACTTC.

The chain uses TRBV5-6 and TRBJ1-1; D not certain. This CDR3 has 14 residues. Trimming shortened V by 3 bases and J by 7 bases, and 16 bases separated the two germline ends. The germline gives CDR1 SGHDT, CDR2 YYEEEE. CDR3 DNA: TGTGCCAGCAGCTACCCCATACCCCACAGTGAAGCTTTCTTT. It codes for CASSYPIPHSEAFF.

Many counts were recorded for this clone. For the CDR3, the DNA is TGCGCCAGCAGCTTGGGCAGGGGAAGAGGAGCTTTCTTT. It codes for CASSLGRGRGAFF. V and J are TRBV5-1 and TRBJ1-1; D might be TRBD1 (6 bases). Germline CDR1 reads SGHRS; CDR2 reads YFSETQ. The V end lost 0 bases, the J end lost 10 bases, and 13 bases lay between the germline ends. The CDR3 spans 13 residues. Variable domain in full (rest from reference TRBV5-1 and TRBJ1-1): KAGVTQTPRYLIKTRGQQVTLSCSPISGHRSVSWYQQTPGQGLQFLFEYFSETQRNKGNFPGRFSGRQFSNSRSEMNVSTLELGDSALYLCASSLGRGRGAFFGQGTRLTVV.

This chain uses TRBV3-1 (or the pseudogene TRBV3-2) with TRBJ2-7, with 10 bases matching TRBD1. There are 16 residues in the CDR3. V lost 0 bases and J lost 3; bases outside the gene matches: 5. Germline V gene data show CDR1 as LGHDT and CDR2 as YNNKEL (reference sequence). The CDR3 here is CASSQDGDRGHYEQYF. DNA of the CDR3: TGTGCCAGCAGCCAAGATGGGGACAGGGGCCACTACGAGCAGTACTTC.

The chain links TRBV27 to TRBJ2-1; 8 bases fit TRBD2. This CDR3 region has 15 residues. Germline values: CDR1 MNHEY, CDR2 SMNVEV (reference sequence). After removal of 4 bases from V and 7 bases from J, the junction contained 9 bases not matched to a gene. The CDR3 loop is CASSSPGTSFNEQFF. The CDR3 region has the DNA TGTGCCAGCAGTTCCCCAGGGACTAGTTTTAATGAGCAGTTCTTC.

On this clone: The same CDR3 can be traced to other DNA sequences in this sample. The chain uses TRBV7-9 and TRBJ2-7; D might be TRBD1 (6 bases). The V gene's germline CDR1 is SEHNR and CDR2 FQNEAQ (reference sequence). Trimming left V 6 bases short and J 0 bases short, with 12 bases between. CDR3 length: 14 amino acids. This CDR3 reads CASSPDSNSYEQYF. CDR3 nucleotides: TGTGCCAGCAGTCCGGACAGTAACTCCTACGAGCAGTACTTC.

This chain links TRBV6-6 with TRBJ2-1; 9 nucleotides align to TRBD2. The V and J ends lost 6 bases and 2 bases, in that order; junction bases with no gene match: 8. The CDR3 loop spans 16 amino acids. Germline V gene data show CDR1 as MNHNY and CDR2 as SVGAGI (reference sequence). CDR3 DNA: TGTGCCAGCAGCCTAGCGGGGCGTACCACCTACAATGAGCAGTTCTTC. Protein: CASSLAGRTTYNEQFF.

The chain uses TRBV7-3 and TRBJ2-1, with 7 bases lining up with TRBD1. Germline CDR1 is SGHTA and CDR2 is FQGTGA. The CDR3 sequence is 13 residues long. Trimming took 5 bases from V and 4 from J; bases not matched to a gene: 2. CDR3 in amino acids: CASSVDRYNEQFF. CDR3 nucleotides: TGTGCCAGCAGCGTGGACAGGTACAATGAGCAGTTCTTC.

This clone occurred once. The chain joins TRBV11-3 to TRBJ2-1; D may be TRBD2 (7 bases). The CDR3 has 14 residues. The germline gives CDR1 SGHNT, CDR2 YENEEA. The ends were cut back, 3 bases at V and 5 bases at J, with 11 bases in the middle. The CDR3 loop reads CASSFGGGHNEQFF. In nucleotides, the CDR3 is TGTGCCAGCAGCTTTGGGGGGGGCCACAATGAGCAGTTCTTC.

The chain uses TRBV7-9 and TRBJ2-1; D perhaps matches TRBD2 (5 bases). CDR1 is SEHNR, CDR2 FQNEAQ, per germline (reference sequence). Trimming took 5 bases from V and 3 from J, leaving 14 bases between them. There are 15 residues in the CDR3. The CDR3 DNA sequence: TGTGCCAGCAGCCAAGGCCCGGGGTACTACAATGAGCAGTTCTTC. Translation: CASSQGPGYYNEQFF.

The V and J genes are TRBV5-4 and TRBJ1-5, with 7 positions matching TRBD1. V lost 4 bases to trimming and J lost 6 bases; unmatched junction nucleotides: 4. This CDR3 has 13 amino acids. Germline CDR1 SGHNT, CDR2 YYREEE (reference sequence). CDR3 region: CASSVQGSQPQHF. The CDR3 nucleotides are TGTGCCAGCAGCGTACAGGGGAGTCAGCCCCAGCATTTT.

This chain connects TRBV6-1 to TRBJ1-5; D possibly corresponds to TRBD1 (5 bases). Trimming cost V 3 bases and J 0 bases, with 9 bases left between them. CDR3 length: 15 amino acids. The germline gives CDR1 MNHNS, CDR2 SASEGT. CDR3 loop: CASSEGGYSNQPQHF. The CDR3 bases are TGTGCCAGCAGTGAGGGGGGGTATAGCAATCAGCCCCAGCATTTT.

This chain connects TRBV5-6 to TRBJ1-1; D gene uncertain. CDR1 SGHDT and CDR2 YYEEEE come from the germline V gene. The CDR3 spans 12 residues. V gave up 6 bases and J gave up 7 bases, with 13 bases separating them. CDR3 protein: CASNSGEGEAFF. The CDR3 DNA follows: TGTGCCAGCAACTCCGGGGAAGGTGAAGCTTTCTTT.

Comment on this clone: Compared with germline, one end of the junction differs, possibly owing to a read error. The chain uses TRBV5-6 and TRBJ2-5, with 9 bases aligning to TRBD2. Germline V gene data show CDR1 as SGHDT and CDR2 as YYEEEE. The CDR3 spans 16 residues. The CDR3 here is CASSLFERLLAGTRHF. CDR3 coding DNA: TGTGCCAGCAGCTTGTTCGAAAGGTTGCTAGCGGGGACCCGGCACTTC.

The chain employs TRBV2 and TRBJ1-1; 8 positions agree with TRBD1. Losses at the gene ends were 8 bases for V and 5 bases for J; bases not matched to a gene: 1. CDR1 is SNHLY and CDR2 is FYNNEI in the germline V gene. The CDR3 spans 11 residues. The chain's CDR3 is CASRQGTEAFF. For the CDR3, the DNA is TGTGCCAGCCGACAGGGGACTGAAGCTTTCTTT.

The chain has TRBV5-8 and TRBJ1-2; 7 positions agree with TRBD1. Losses at the gene ends were 3 bases for V and 1 base for J; bases not matched to a gene: 6. The length of the CDR3 is 15 residues. Germline CDR1 is SGHTS and CDR2 is YDEGEE. CDR3 sequence: CASSSYRGGNYGYTF. The CDR3 DNA reads as TGTGCCAGCAGCTCATACAGGGGAGGTAACTATGGCTACACCTTC.

CDR3 nucleotide sequence: TGTGCCAGCAGTCCGGGAACTAATGGAGAAAAACTGTTTTTT. Translated, it gives CASSPGTNGEKLFF. V is TRBV6-5 and J is TRBJ1-4; D gene unclear. This CDR3 is 14 amino acids long. The V gene's germline CDR1 is MNHEY and CDR2 SVGAGI. V was shortened by 5 bases and J by 8 bases, with 15 bases between the two germline ends.

The V call is TRBV7-8, the J call TRBJ2-7; no firm D call. V was shortened by 1 base and J by 0 bases, with 13 bases between the two germline ends. This CDR3 has 16 residues. Per the germline V gene, CDR1 is SGHVS and CDR2 is FQNEAQ. The chain's CDR3 is CASSLGTPRSSYEQYF. CDR3 in DNA: TGTGCCAGCAGCTTAGGAACCCCGCGTAGCTCCTACGAGCAGTACTTC.

The V call is TRBV5-4, the J call TRBJ1-2; perhaps TRBD1 as D (5 bases). Per the germline V gene, CDR1 is SGHNT and CDR2 is YYREEE (reference sequence). Deletions cut 5 bases from V and 8 bases from J, with 13 bases between. This CDR3 is 12 amino acids long. The CDR3: CASRGSGGGYTF. The CDR3 coding sequence is TGTGCCAGCAGAGGATCGGGGGGAGGCTACACCTTC.

CDR3 coding DNA: TGCGCCAGCAGCGAAAAACAGGGCACCTACGAGCAGTACTTC. This sequence encodes CASSEKQGTYEQYF. The V gene is TRBV5-1, the J gene TRBJ2-7; D possibly corresponds to TRBD1 (6 bases). The CDR3 contains 14 residues. In germline, CDR1 is SGHRS, CDR2 YFSETQ. The germline V and J ends were trimmed by 4 bases and 2 bases, with 13 bases remaining between them.

The chain employs TRBV10-3 and TRBJ2-3; a weak D match, TRBD1 (5 bases). The V gene's germline CDR1 is ENHRY and CDR2 SYGVKD. This CDR3 is built from 15 residues. V was trimmed by 7 bases and J by 2 bases, leaving 16 bases between them. CDR3 sequence: CAINPSPDNTDTQYF. CDR3 DNA: TGTGCCATCAACCCCTCCCCGGACAACACAGATACGCAGTATTTT.

This chain joins TRBV6-5 and TRBJ2-7; 8 positions match TRBD2. The CDR3 is made up of 16 amino acids. The germline gives CDR1 MNHEY, CDR2 SVGAGI. J was trimmed by 0 bases and V by 0 bases; bases with no gene match: 4. The CDR3 spells CASSYSSGGLSYEQYF. The CDR3 DNA is TGTGCCAGCAGTTACTCGAGCGGGGGCCTCTCCTACGAGCAGTACTTC.

The chain uses TRBV7-9 and TRBJ2-1; TRBD2 matches 8 bases. V lost 5 bases and J lost 8; bases outside the gene matches: 14. Germline CDR1 reads SEHNR; CDR2 reads FQNEAQ (reference sequence). The CDR3 has 16 amino acids. This chain's CDR3 is CASSPGVAGGVDEQFF. The CDR3 DNA follows: TGTGCCAGCAGCCCCGGGGTTGCGGGGGGCGTAGATGAGCAGTTCTTC.

This chain links TRBV9 with TRBJ1-6; the D gene is possibly TRBD1 (5 bases). The germline gives CDR1 SGDLS, CDR2 YYNGEE. V lost 4 bases, J lost 8 bases, and 19 bases lay in between. This CDR3 contains 16 residues. The chain's CDR3 is CASSISRDLSDSPLHF. For the CDR3, the DNA is TGTGCCAGCAGCATAAGCAGGGACTTGAGTGATTCACCCCTCCACTTT.